This T cell receptor (beta chain) was profiled in a study of blood T cells in healthy people across ages. With a J-beta primer mix and a sample-barcoded 5' primer, a second PCR ran roughly 6 to 11 cycles. TCRdb called the 5' RACE reads again in MiXCR, with one record for every CDR3 protein. The top ten hold roughly 3.8% of the sample, which has some 800,000 distinct CDR3 sequences, 25% seen once. Germline CDR1 is SEHNR and CDR2 is FQNEAQ (reference sequence). The junction had 6 bases not matched to a gene; V was cut back by 5 bases and J by 2 bases. CDR3 length equals 16 residues. The sample also formed part of further work on T cells of mothers and their children.

The sequencing sample was made of blood. The chain joins TRBV7-9 to TRBJ2-2; 9 nucleotides line up with TRBD1. The clonotype originates from a boy aged 10-17 years in good health. CDR3 in amino acids: CASSNRGLGNTGELFF. As DNA, the CDR3 is TGTGCCAGCAGCAACAGGGGGCTCGGCAACACCGGGGAGCTGTTTTTT. The whole variable domain, remainder taken from reference TRBV7-9 and TRBJ2-2, is DTGVSQNPRHKITKRGQNVTFRCDPISEHNRLYWYRQTLGQGPEFLTYFQNEAQLEKSRLLSDRFSAERPKGSFSTLEIQRTEQGDSAMYLCASSNRGLGNTGELFFGEGSRLTVL.